Listed below are T cell receptor beta chains from one sample, sequenced in a study of CXCR3-negative and CXCR3-positive naive CD8 T cells. Reanalyzing the 5' RACE reads, TCRdb keeps one entry per CDR3 protein, without DNA. In all, the sample yields tens of thousands of distinct CDR3 sequences. The sequencing input was naive CXCR3+ CD8+ T cells from blood. The receptors originated from a human donor in good health. Some clones in this sample may be carry-over from other donors' samples. CDR3s include the opening cysteine and the closing phenylalanine or tryptophan.

TRBV6-2/TRBV6-3	TRBJ2-2	CASRGRDRSPGELFF
TRBV4-2	TRBJ2-7	CASAWDPAMERYF
TRBV15	TRBJ1-4	CATSRGVGTTNEKLFF
TRBV19	TRBJ2-2	CASSGPSTSGQGISGELFF
TRBV27	TRBJ2-4	CASSLWRGTAKNIQYF
TRBV9	TRBJ2-2	CASSAHLNTGELFF
TRBV9	TRBJ2-7	CASSGRQGTYEQYF
TRBV11-2	TRBJ2-5	CASSLAMGQLLGTQYF
TRBV29-1	TRBJ2-2	CSVLAGVTGELFF
TRBV20-1	TRBJ1-4	CSAQNDRRYNEKLFF
TRBV4-3	TRBJ1-1	CASSQGLDRSIGEAFF
TRBV6-5	TRBJ1-5	CASRTGGDQPQHF
TRBV20-1	TRBJ2-5	CSARDLASGGKETQYF
TRBV7-9	TRBJ2-7	CASSLAYEPYEQYF
TRBV19	TRBJ2-2	CASSMWGPKLNTGELFF
TRBV28	TRBJ2-5	CASSRLAGGSVYF
TRBV10-2	TRBJ1-3	CATRGETRLNTGNTIYF
TRBV9	TRBJ1-4	CASSVTPDRATNEKLFF
TRBV25-1	TRBJ2-7	CASRKTVTYEQYF
TRBV4-3	TRBJ2-4	CASSQESTGAENIQYF
TRBV15	TRBJ2-3	CATSRVAGYTDTQYF
TRBV6-2/TRBV6-3	TRBJ2-1	CASSYVSYNEQFF
TRBV12-3/TRBV12-4	TRBJ2-1	CASSFAGLGNEQFF
TRBV11-2	TRBJ2-5	CASSPGQVQETQYF
TRBV20-1	TRBJ1-3	CSEMAGVPPNLRGNTIYF
TRBV7-9	TRBJ2-7	CASSSGHSYEQYF
TRBV28	TRBJ1-1	CASSFGRLNTEAFF
TRBV6-6	TRBJ2-7	CASSTRQGYEQYF
TRBV28	TRBJ2-7	CASSLESAGESYEQYF
TRBV6-5	TRBJ2-4	CASSGTGAKNIQYF
TRBV29-1	TRBJ2-1	CSVEGEESSYNEQFF
TRBV28	TRBJ2-7	CASSFFSNSYEQYF
TRBV4-1	TRBJ1-1	CASSRSGSEAFF
TRBV21-1	TRBJ1-2	CASSKGLRRGTPLNYGYTF
TRBV7-9	TRBJ2-7	CASSSGTGTRWEQYF
TRBV11-2	TRBJ2-5	CASSLFYGHQETQYF
TRBV6-2/TRBV6-3	TRBJ2-7	CASRGSFYEQYF
TRBV7-2	TRBJ2-1	CASPFQGQYYNEQFF
TRBV7-6	TRBJ2-5	CASSPSGSETQYF
TRBV6-5	TRBJ2-2	CASSYSIGLATGELFF
TRBV7-9	TRBJ2-7	CASSLGSGEQYF
TRBV11-3	TRBJ2-7	CASSFLSGKSYEQYF
TRBV7-9	TRBJ2-7	CASSLAPSGGSYEQYF
TRBV14	TRBJ2-3	CASSQDWGTDTQYF
TRBV12-3/TRBV12-4	TRBJ2-3	CASSLDGGGETDTQYF
TRBV4-3	TRBJ1-1	CASSQGFGQVAFF
TRBV29-1	TRBJ1-1	CSVEDRDGGTEAFF
TRBV2	TRBJ1-1	CASSAEGGTEAFF
TRBV5-6	TRBJ1-5	CATSLTSSNQPQHF
TRBV2	TRBJ2-5	CASSYPTRGQETQYF
TRBV12-3/TRBV12-4	TRBJ2-1	CASSFSLSSGGYNEQFF
TRBV27	TRBJ1-2	CASSLEGTPNYGYTF
TRBV27	TRBJ1-5	CASTSASNQPQHF
TRBV5-1	TRBJ1-1	CASSMTGNTEAFF
TRBV2	TRBJ2-1	CASWAGTGDNEQFF
TRBV25-1	TRBJ2-2	CASAPGNTGELFF
TRBV7-2	TRBJ2-3	CASSVDRTDTQYF
TRBV5-6	TRBJ2-7	CASSWTRQEQYF
TRBV2	TRBJ1-1	CASVRAGNTEAFF